This TCR beta chain was recorded in a study of glioma-infiltrating T cells after dendritic cell vaccination. Findings of the study overall: Only a small number of patients had complete blood and tumor samples. TCR clonality showed no direct relationship with survival.

The table came from immunoSEQ multiplex PCR; TCRdb's copy has only in-frame clones and leaves some out. The sample consists of 75,000 to 95,000 clones, more than 75% of them appearing once. This clone has only one observation. The antigen is unknown. The time point: after dendritic cell vaccination, including at tumor progression/relapse. No glioblastoma patient carried an isocitrate dehydrogenase mutation. Here the sequenced sample was blood, taken after dendritic cell vaccination. This receptor was taken from a human donor with glioblastoma.

The CDR3 reads CASSSGGLAGLETQYF. CDR3 bases: TGTGCCAGCAGCTCGGGGGGGCTAGCGGGGCTAGAGACCCAGTACTTC. The chain is built from TRBV5-4 and TRBJ2-5, with 9 bases fitting TRBD2. Germline loops: CDR1 SGHNT, CDR2 YYREEE (reference sequence). V was clipped by 3 bases and J by 4 bases; unmatched bases: 10. CDR3 size: 16 residues.